This entry concerns a single T cell receptor beta chain. Its antigen is still unknown. The CDR3 extends over 11 amino acids. CDR1 is SGHRS and CDR2 is YFSETQ in the germline V gene. The V and J ends lost 4 bases and 4 bases respectively, with 6 bases between them. Profiling relied on immunoSEQ multiplex PCR, and the TCRdb table lists in-frame clones only, not all of them. The sample holds about 71,000 clones, about four fifths seen once. The entry originates in a study of T cell clones after liver transplantation. Across the whole study: Tolerance: complete withdrawal held at least one year, liver enzymes staying within twice normal.

Findings and caveats of the study: Migration into the graft, not deletion, may explain lost graft donor-reactive T cells.

The chain links TRBV5-1 to TRBJ2-7, with no clear D. This clonotype originated in a human patient who received a liver transplant. The graft donor may have contributed some T cells. Sequenced here: CD4+ T cells from blood, sampled 12 months after liver transplant. The CDR3 bases are TGCGCCAGCAGCCCCTATTACGAGCAGTACTTC. The encoded protein is CASSPYYEQYF.